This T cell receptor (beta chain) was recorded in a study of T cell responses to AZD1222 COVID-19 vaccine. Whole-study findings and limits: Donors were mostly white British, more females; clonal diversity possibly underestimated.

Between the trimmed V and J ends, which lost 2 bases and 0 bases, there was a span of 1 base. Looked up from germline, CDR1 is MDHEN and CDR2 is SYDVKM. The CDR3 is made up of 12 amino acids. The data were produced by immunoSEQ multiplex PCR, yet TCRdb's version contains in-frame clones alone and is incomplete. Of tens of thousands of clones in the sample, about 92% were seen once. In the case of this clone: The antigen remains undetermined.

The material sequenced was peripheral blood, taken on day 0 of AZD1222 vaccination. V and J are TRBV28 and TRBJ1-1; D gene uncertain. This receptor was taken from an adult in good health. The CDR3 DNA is TGTGCCAGCAGTTTAGTGAACACTGAAGCTTTCTTT. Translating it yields CASSLVNTEAFF.